A selection of T cell receptor beta chains follows, all from one sample in a study of blood T cells in healthy people across ages. In TCRdb, the 5' RACE reads were re-called with MiXCR into one record per CDR3 protein. Counted here are 500,000 to 650,000 distinct CDR3 sequences, roughly a quarter occurring once; the ten biggest clones make up approximately 3.6%. A further study also used this sample, focusing on T cells of mothers and their children.

The sample consisted of blood. Receptors originate from a boy aged 2 to 9 in good health. Both conserved end residues are part of each CDR3. The D gene is left open where the match is weak. Rows give clone size only sometimes, using once, few, many, or a class for an expanded clone.

j_call: TRBJ2-1
clone_size: -
cdr3_length: 18
d_call: -
v_call: TRBV27
cdr3_nt: TGTGCCAGCAGTTTATCTACGGGGGCCAGGGCGGAATTGGGTGAGCAGTTCTTC
cdr3_aa: CASSLSTGARAELGEQFF

j_call: TRBJ2-5
clone_size: few
cdr3_length: 15
d_call: TRBD2
v_call: TRBV20-1
cdr3_nt: TGCAGTGCTCCTTCTAGCGGGGGCCGGCTAGAGACCCAGTACTTC
cdr3_aa: CSAPSSGGRLETQYF

j_call: TRBJ1-1
clone_size: few
cdr3_length: 13
d_call: -
v_call: TRBV20-1
cdr3_nt: TGCAGTGCTCCTTCAGCGGTGAGCACTGAAGCTTTCTTT
cdr3_aa: CSAPSAVSTEAFF

j_call: TRBJ2-3
clone_size: -
cdr3_length: 18
d_call: TRBD2
v_call: TRBV7-2
cdr3_nt: TGTGCCAGCAGCCAAAGGGGACTAGCGGGAGTCAACCCAGATACGCAGTATTTT
cdr3_aa: CASSQRGLAGVNPDTQYF

j_call: TRBJ2-7
clone_size: -
cdr3_length: 14
d_call: -
v_call: TRBV12-3/TRBV12-4
cdr3_nt: TGTGCCAGCAGGCCGGGCAGCCTCGTCGGCGAGCAGTACTTC
cdr3_aa: CASRPGSLVGEQYF

j_call: TRBJ2-7
clone_size: -
cdr3_length: 14
d_call: TRBD1
v_call: TRBV3-1
cdr3_nt: TGTGCCAGCAGCCTTAACAGGGGGCCCTACGAGCAGTACTTC
cdr3_aa: CASSLNRGPYEQYF

j_call: TRBJ1-4
clone_size: few
cdr3_length: 14
d_call: -
v_call: TRBV19
cdr3_nt: TGTGCCAGTACTCAGGGTGCAACTAATGAAAAACTGTTTTTT
cdr3_aa: CASTQGATNEKLFF

j_call: TRBJ2-1
clone_size: -
cdr3_length: 18
d_call: -
v_call: TRBV11-2
cdr3_nt: TGTGCCAGCAGCTCCCTGGGGTCGTGGGAGAGCTCCTACAATGAGCAGTTCTTC
cdr3_aa: CASSSLGSWESSYNEQFF

j_call: TRBJ1-4
clone_size: many
cdr3_length: 12
d_call: TRBD1
v_call: TRBV5-4
cdr3_nt: TGTGCCAGCAGCGGGACAGGGGAAAAACTGTTTTTT
cdr3_aa: CASSGTGEKLFF

j_call: TRBJ2-5
clone_size: few
cdr3_length: 15
d_call: -
v_call: TRBV6-6
cdr3_nt: TGTGCCAGCAGTCCAAGCGATGGATGGAAAGAGACCCAGTACTTC
cdr3_aa: CASSPSDGWKETQYF

j_call: TRBJ2-7
clone_size: -
cdr3_length: 14
d_call: TRBD1
v_call: TRBV20-1
cdr3_nt: TGCAGTGCTAGAGACCGGGACAGGGATCACGAGCAGTACTTC
cdr3_aa: CSARDRDRDHEQYF

j_call: TRBJ2-1
clone_size: few
cdr3_length: 12
d_call: -
v_call: TRBV6-2/TRBV6-3
cdr3_nt: TGTGCCAGCAGATCCCTCGACAATGAGCAGTTCTTC
cdr3_aa: CASRSLDNEQFF

j_call: TRBJ1-1
clone_size: few
cdr3_length: 15
d_call: -
v_call: TRBV10-3
cdr3_nt: TGTGCCATCAGTGAGTCGGATAGGGGGGGAACTGAAGCTTTCTTT
cdr3_aa: CAISESDRGGTEAFF

j_call: TRBJ1-1
clone_size: few
cdr3_length: 13
d_call: -
v_call: TRBV11-1
cdr3_nt: TGTGCCAGCAGCTTAGAGGAGGGAACTAAAGCTTTCTTT
cdr3_aa: CASSLEEGTKAFF

j_call: TRBJ2-1
clone_size: -
cdr3_length: 15
d_call: TRBD2
v_call: TRBV6-4
cdr3_nt: TGTGCCAGCAGTGACTCGACTAGCGGGGTGAATGAGCAGTTCTTC
cdr3_aa: CASSDSTSGVNEQFF

j_call: TRBJ2-7
clone_size: -
cdr3_length: 14
d_call: TRBD1
v_call: TRBV5-1
cdr3_nt: TGCGCCAGCAGCGGGACCGGGACAGGGGCCGAGCAGTACTTC
cdr3_aa: CASSGTGTGAEQYF

j_call: TRBJ2-5
clone_size: -
cdr3_length: 14
d_call: -
v_call: TRBV11-2
cdr3_nt: TGTGCCAGCAGCCTTGGCCACAACGGGGAGACCCAGTACTTC
cdr3_aa: CASSLGHNGETQYF

j_call: TRBJ2-1
clone_size: -
cdr3_length: 18
d_call: TRBD2
v_call: TRBV12-3/TRBV12-4
cdr3_nt: TGTGCCAGCAGTTTAGACGGGTCGGGGGGGATTCTCTACAATGAGCAGTTCTTC
cdr3_aa: CASSLDGSGGILYNEQFF

j_call: TRBJ1-5
clone_size: -
cdr3_length: 15
d_call: -
v_call: TRBV18
cdr3_nt: TGTGCCAGCCAACCGGGGGGATTGGGCAATCAGCCCCAGCATTTT
cdr3_aa: CASQPGGLGNQPQHF

j_call: TRBJ2-7
clone_size: -
cdr3_length: 15
d_call: TRBD2
v_call: TRBV6-5
cdr3_nt: TGTGCCAGCAGAAGAGGGACTAGCGGTCCCTACGAGCAGTACTTC
cdr3_aa: CASRRGTSGPYEQYF

j_call: TRBJ1-1
clone_size: few
cdr3_length: 13
d_call: -
v_call: TRBV20-1
cdr3_nt: TGCAGTGCTACGGGGTACACGAACACTGAAGCTTTCTTT
cdr3_aa: CSATGYTNTEAFF

j_call: TRBJ1-1
clone_size: -
cdr3_length: 16
d_call: -
v_call: TRBV12-3/TRBV12-4
cdr3_nt: TGTGCCAGCAGTTTCTCTAAGTTCCGCCCGAACACTGAAGCTTTCTTT
cdr3_aa: CASSFSKFRPNTEAFF

j_call: TRBJ2-5
clone_size: -
cdr3_length: 14
d_call: TRBD1
v_call: TRBV29-1
cdr3_nt: TGCAGCGTACCGGACAGGGTCCGACAAGAGACCCAGTACTTC
cdr3_aa: CSVPDRVRQETQYF

j_call: TRBJ1-4
clone_size: few
cdr3_length: 16
d_call: TRBD1
v_call: TRBV2
cdr3_nt: TGTGCCAGCAAGAAAGACAGGGCCTTTACTAATGAAAAACTGTTTTTT
cdr3_aa: CASKKDRAFTNEKLFF

j_call: TRBJ2-3
clone_size: -
cdr3_length: 11
d_call: -
v_call: TRBV20-1
cdr3_nt: TGCAGTGCTAGATATCTGGATACGCAGTATTTT
cdr3_aa: CSARYLDTQYF

j_call: TRBJ2-2
clone_size: -
cdr3_length: 16
d_call: -
v_call: TRBV14
cdr3_nt: TGTGCCAGCAGCCTCTCGAGTGGGATGGTCACCGGGGAGCTGTTTTTT
cdr3_aa: CASSLSSGMVTGELFF

j_call: TRBJ1-6
clone_size: -
cdr3_length: 14
d_call: -
v_call: TRBV27
cdr3_nt: TGTGCCAGCAGTGGGACCGAGTTTAATTCACCCCTCCACTTT
cdr3_aa: CASSGTEFNSPLHF

j_call: TRBJ2-5
clone_size: few
cdr3_length: 16
d_call: TRBD2
v_call: TRBV7-9
cdr3_nt: TGTGCCAGCAGCTCCACTAGTCGGGGGGGTCGAGAGACCCAGTACTTC
cdr3_aa: CASSSTSRGGRETQYF

j_call: TRBJ1-1
clone_size: -
cdr3_length: 16
d_call: -
v_call: TRBV5-6
cdr3_nt: TGTGCCAGCAGCTTCGGGCCGCAGGGGAGAAACACTGAAGCTGTCTTT
cdr3_aa: CASSFGPQGRNTEAVF

j_call: TRBJ2-7
clone_size: few
cdr3_length: 12
d_call: -
v_call: TRBV7-2
cdr3_nt: TGTGCCAGCAGCTTAAGTCTTTACGAGCAGTACTTC
cdr3_aa: CASSLSLYEQYF

j_call: TRBJ1-3
clone_size: -
cdr3_length: 12
d_call: -
v_call: TRBV9
cdr3_nt: TGTGCCAGCAGCGGTTTGGCCAACACCATATATTTT
cdr3_aa: CASSGLANTIYF

j_call: TRBJ2-7
clone_size: -
cdr3_length: 14
d_call: TRBD2
v_call: TRBV30
cdr3_nt: TGTGCCTGGAGTGCACTAGCGGGATTCCACGAGCAGTACTTC
cdr3_aa: CAWSALAGFHEQYF

j_call: TRBJ2-7
clone_size: -
cdr3_length: 14
d_call: -
v_call: TRBV18
cdr3_nt: TGTGCCAGCTCACCACGGACAAAGACCTACGAGCAGTACTTC
cdr3_aa: CASSPRTKTYEQYF

j_call: TRBJ2-1
clone_size: -
cdr3_length: 13
d_call: TRBD2
v_call: TRBV5-5
cdr3_nt: TGTGCCAGCAGCCCCTCCCTAGCGGCTGAGCAGTTCTTC
cdr3_aa: CASSPSLAAEQFF

j_call: TRBJ1-1
clone_size: -
cdr3_length: 15
d_call: -
v_call: TRBV7-9
cdr3_nt: TGTGCCAGCGGCTTAGCGCGAAGGGAGAACACTGAAGCTTTCTTT
cdr3_aa: CASGLARRENTEAFF

j_call: TRBJ1-2
clone_size: -
cdr3_length: 13
d_call: TRBD1
v_call: TRBV20-1
cdr3_nt: TGCAGTGCTGTAACAGGGGGCCACTATGGCTACACCTTC
cdr3_aa: CSAVTGGHYGYTF

j_call: TRBJ2-7
clone_size: -
cdr3_length: 13
d_call: -
v_call: TRBV12-3/TRBV12-4
cdr3_nt: TGTGCCAGCAGTTTAGAGTGGGGACCAGGGCAGTACTTC
cdr3_aa: CASSLEWGPGQYF

j_call: TRBJ2-3
clone_size: -
cdr3_length: 15
d_call: -
v_call: TRBV20-1
cdr3_nt: TGCAGTGCTAGGAGGCAAGGGACGAGCACAGATACGCAGTATTTT
cdr3_aa: CSARRQGTSTDTQYF

j_call: TRBJ2-3
clone_size: -
cdr3_length: 15
d_call: -
v_call: TRBV4-3
cdr3_nt: TGCGCCAGCAGCCAAGATCAGGAGAGCACAGATACGCAGTATTTT
cdr3_aa: CASSQDQESTDTQYF

j_call: TRBJ2-2
clone_size: -
cdr3_length: 16
d_call: -
v_call: TRBV10-3
cdr3_nt: TGTGCCATCAGTGAGTCGGGGACCGAGAACGCCGGGGAGTTGTTTTTT
cdr3_aa: CAISESGTENAGELFF

j_call: TRBJ2-5
clone_size: many
cdr3_length: 14
d_call: -
v_call: TRBV27
cdr3_nt: TGTGCCAGCAGATTAAGGGGGTCACAAGAGACCCAGTACTTC
cdr3_aa: CASRLRGSQETQYF

j_call: TRBJ2-6
clone_size: -
cdr3_length: 18
d_call: -
v_call: TRBV5-1
cdr3_nt: TGCGCCAGCAGAATTACTCCCAAGGAGATCTCTGGGGCCAACGTCCTGACTTTC
cdr3_aa: CASRITPKEISGANVLTF

j_call: TRBJ2-1
clone_size: -
cdr3_length: 19
d_call: TRBD1
v_call: TRBV9
cdr3_nt: TGTGCCAGCAGCGTAGGACAGGGGGCGCCCACTCGCGGCTACAATGAGCAGTTCTTC
cdr3_aa: CASSVGQGAPTRGYNEQFF

j_call: TRBJ1-1
clone_size: -
cdr3_length: 14
d_call: -
v_call: TRBV20-1
cdr3_nt: TGCAGTGCTAGGGAAAGTTATGGGGTCGCTGAAGCTTTCTTT
cdr3_aa: CSARESYGVAEAFF

j_call: TRBJ2-7
clone_size: few
cdr3_length: 15
d_call: -
v_call: TRBV20-1
cdr3_nt: TGCAGTGCTAGAGGGGAGGTGACAGCTACCTACGGGCAGTACTTC
cdr3_aa: CSARGEVTATYGQYF

j_call: TRBJ2-5
clone_size: many
cdr3_length: 15
d_call: TRBD2
v_call: TRBV28
cdr3_nt: TGTGCCAGCAGTTTTGGGGCTAGCGGGTATGAGACCCAGTACTTC
cdr3_aa: CASSFGASGYETQYF

j_call: TRBJ2-1
clone_size: few
cdr3_length: 16
d_call: TRBD2
v_call: TRBV12-3/TRBV12-4
cdr3_nt: TGTGCCAGCAGCCCTAGCGGGGTACTAACCTACAATGAGCAGTTCTTC
cdr3_aa: CASSPSGVLTYNEQFF

j_call: TRBJ2-5
clone_size: -
cdr3_length: 16
d_call: TRBD2
v_call: TRBV7-6
cdr3_nt: TGTGCCAGCAGCTTTGTACTAGCGGGAGACCAAGAGACCCAGTACTTC
cdr3_aa: CASSFVLAGDQETQYF

j_call: TRBJ1-1
clone_size: many
cdr3_length: 15
d_call: -
v_call: TRBV10-3
cdr3_nt: TGTGCCACCAGCAAAGGGGGACCGGGGAACACTGAAGCTTTCTTT
cdr3_aa: CATSKGGPGNTEAFF

j_call: TRBJ1-1
clone_size: few
cdr3_length: 13
d_call: -
v_call: TRBV12-3/TRBV12-4
cdr3_nt: TGTGCCAGCAGTTGGGGATTGGGTGTTGAAGCTTTCTTT
cdr3_aa: CASSWGLGVEAFF

j_call: TRBJ2-1
clone_size: -
cdr3_length: 12
d_call: -
v_call: TRBV20-1
cdr3_nt: TGCAGTGCTAGCGATATCATCAATGAGCAGTTCTTC
cdr3_aa: CSASDIINEQFF

j_call: TRBJ1-1
clone_size: -
cdr3_length: 14
d_call: -
v_call: TRBV3-1
cdr3_nt: TGTGCCAGCAGCCAAGATTTAGGGAACACTGAAGCTTTCTTT
cdr3_aa: CASSQDLGNTEAFF

j_call: TRBJ2-7
clone_size: -
cdr3_length: 16
d_call: TRBD2
v_call: TRBV7-2
cdr3_nt: TGTGCCAGCAGGGCTAAAACGGGAGGTCAACCTTACGAGCAGTACTTC
cdr3_aa: CASRAKTGGQPYEQYF

j_call: TRBJ2-1
clone_size: few
cdr3_length: 15
d_call: TRBD2
v_call: TRBV11-2
cdr3_nt: TGTGCCAGCAGCTTAGTTAGAGGGAGGGTTTATGAGCAGTTCTTC
cdr3_aa: CASSLVRGRVYEQFF